This T cell receptor beta chain was observed in a study of Ad26.COV2.S vaccination and SARS-CoV-2 variants. Findings of the study overall: Placebo recipients had lower spike-specific TCR breadth than vaccine recipients.

The J segment lost 7 bases and the V segment lost 8 bases, leaving 9 bases of the junction unmatched. The CDR3 covers 13 residues. Looked up from germline, CDR1 is WSHSY and CDR2 is SAAADI. The repertoire was sequenced with immunoSEQ multiplex PCR; TCRdb's copy has only in-frame clones and lacks some. The sample has 350,000 to 400,000 clones, roughly nine tenths seen once. Of note for this clone: Its antigen remains unidentified.

Treatment described: around 19 received Ad26.COV2.S at low or high dose, single or two shots; roughly 5 received placebo; per-sample allocation not given. Samples came from day 63 after the first vaccine or placebo injection. It was Wuhan-strain SARS-CoV-2 spike that the Ad26 vaccine vector expressed. This chain links TRBV10-2 with TRBJ1-2, with TRBD1 matching over 8 bases. The sample was peripheral blood, taken in a trial of Ad26.COV2.S vaccine versus placebo. The sequence was collected from a person between 18 and 65 years old who received the Ad26.COV2.S COVID-19 vaccine or a placebo. The CDR3 sequence is CASSPGQGGGYTF. The CDR3 nucleotides read TGCGCCAGCTCCCCCGGACAGGGTGGTGGCTACACCTTC.